A single sample gave rise to the 25 T cell receptor beta chains below, sequenced in a study of post-analysis software for immune sequencing data. Study conclusions and caveats: Several TRBV segments occurring more often in patients than controls included TRBV5-6, TRBV5-1 and TRBV20-1.

Their antigens are not known. TCR beta cDNA libraries had unique molecular identifiers. TCRdb fed the PCR reads into MiXCR, producing one record per CDR3 protein. The data contain about 820,000 distinct CDR3 sequences, about 57% of them singletons. The sample consisted of blood. Source of these receptors: a girl aged 10 to 17 with multiple sclerosis.

The chain recombines TRBV7-9 with TRBJ2-7; possible D gene TRBD1, 5 bases. The germline V and J ends were trimmed by 5 bases and 6 bases, with 20 bases remaining between them. This CDR3 has 15 residues. Per the germline V gene, CDR1 is SEHNR and CDR2 is FQNEAQ (reference sequence). CDR3 protein: CASSRASSTGCEQYF. In DNA form, the CDR3 reads TGTGCCAGCAGCCGAGCTAGTTCCACAGGCTGCGAGCAGTACTTC.

The V call is TRBV5-1, the J call TRBJ2-5; 7 bases match TRBD1. TRBJ2-7 explains the end of the DNA better; the J call may be wrong. The CDR3 has 14 amino acids. Germline values: CDR1 SGHRS, CDR2 YFSETQ. The CDR3 nucleotides read TGCGCCAGCACCTGGGGGCAGGGGGTCGACGAGCAGTACTTC. Encoded protein: CASTWGQGVDEQYF.

The chain couples TRBV12-3 or TRBV12-4 to TRBJ2-7; D may be TRBD1 or TRBD2 (5 bases each). CDR3 length: 15 amino acids. V was pared by 8 bases and J by 6 bases, with 23 bases between. CDR3 sequence: CASGVLGRPVGEQYF. Here the CDR3 DNA reads TGTGCCAGCGGAGTCCTGGGACGGCCGGTGGGCGAGCAGTACTTC.

This clonotype was recorded a few times. The chain links TRBV6-6 to TRBJ1-2; 8 bases match TRBD1. The junction had 2 bases not matched to a gene; V was cut back by 6 bases and J by 2 bases. The CDR3 spans 13 residues. The germline CDR1 and CDR2 sequences are MNHNY and SVGAGI (reference sequence). This CDR3 is CASRQGGNYGYTF. The CDR3, as DNA: TGTGCCAGCAGACAGGGGGGGAACTATGGCTACACCTTC.

A few counts support this clonotype. The V gene is TRBV7-9, the J gene TRBJ2-7; TRBD1 might be the D (5 bases). Germline CDR1 reads SEHNR; CDR2 reads FQNEAQ (reference sequence). The CDR3 totals 11 residues. Deletions cut 11 bases from V and 3 bases from J, with 11 bases between. The CDR3 nucleotides are TGTGCCGGACAAGACAGCTACGAGCAGTACTTC. Protein product: CAGQDSYEQYF.

The rearrangement joins TRBV5-1 to TRBJ2-1; D unresolved. The CDR3 consists of 13 residues. Trimming took 2 bases from V and 5 from J, leaving 8 bases between them. The germline gives CDR1 SGHRS, CDR2 YFSETQ. Here the CDR3 reads CASSFRQDNEQFF. DNA of the CDR3: TGCGCCAGCAGCTTTCGGCAGGACAATGAGCAGTTCTTC.

The rearrangement uses TRBV15 and TRBJ2-1, with TRBD1 matching over 8 bases. The V gene end was trimmed by 1 base and the J gene end by 6 bases; junction bases not matched to a gene: 11. CDR3 size: 17 residues. Germline CDR1 and CDR2: LNHNV and YYDKDF (reference sequence). CDR3 residues: CATSRGYGQGGPNEQFF. Written as DNA, the CDR3 is TGTGCCACCAGCAGAGGGTACGGACAGGGTGGACCCAATGAGCAGTTCTTC.

This rearrangement joins TRBV19 to TRBJ2-5; 8 positions match TRBD1. This CDR3 spans 15 amino acids. CDR1 is LNHDA, CDR2 SQIVND, per germline (reference sequence). Germline trimming cut 5 bases from V and 2 bases from J; bases unmatched to any gene: 7. The CDR3 nucleotides are TGTGCCAGTAGTGCCGGACAGGGAGGTCAAGAGACCCAGTACTTC. Residues: CASSAGQGGQETQYF.

This clonotype was counted between two and nine times. This chain links TRBV5-1 with TRBJ2-3, with TRBD1 identical over 9 bases. The CDR3 is made up of 15 amino acids. Per germline, CDR1 SGHRS and CDR2 YFSETQ. J was trimmed by 5 bases and V by 4 bases; bases with no gene match: 8. The CDR3 is CASSTGQGLLDTQYF. As DNA, the CDR3 is TGCGCCAGCAGCACGGGACAGGGATTGTTAGATACGCAGTATTTT.

This chain links TRBV10-3 with TRBJ2-1; 7 positions agree with TRBD1. The CDR3 length is 14 residues. Germline CDR1 reads ENHRY; CDR2 reads SYGVKD. The V segment lost 3 bases and the J segment 5 bases; nucleotides outside the gene matches: 4. Here the CDR3 DNA reads TGTGCCATCAGTGAAGCGACAGGGAACAATGAGCAGTTCTTC. Translated, it gives CAISEATGNNEQFF.

This clonotype was seen only a few times. The V call is TRBV27, the J call TRBJ2-3; the D gene is possibly TRBD1 (6 bases). This CDR3 has 14 residues. V dropped 8 bases and J dropped 2 bases, with 14 bases sitting between them. The germline V gene has CDR1 MNHEY and CDR2 SMNVEV (reference sequence). CDR3 sequence: CASLKDRNTDTQYF. The DNA for the CDR3 is TGTGCCAGCCTAAAGGACAGAAACACAGATACGCAGTATTTT.

This clonotype came up once. The chain couples TRBV3-1 to TRBJ2-4; 7 bases are a match to TRBD2. V trimming: 1 base; J trimming: 13 bases; junction bases outside the gene matches: 7. Per germline, CDR1 LGHDT and CDR2 YNNKEL (reference sequence). This CDR3 contains 13 residues. The CDR3 DNA reads TGTGCCAGCAGCCAAGGACTATCGCGGGAGCAGTACTTC. As protein: CASSQGLSREQYF.

This chain uses TRBV7-9 with TRBJ2-3; 9 bases align to TRBD2. The germline CDR1 and CDR2 sequences are SEHNR and FQNEAQ (reference sequence). This CDR3 comprises 16 residues. Germline trimming cut 5 bases from V and 2 bases from J; bases unmatched to any gene: 8. The CDR3 DNA reads as TGTGCCAGCAGCCTACCTGGCGGGAGGGACACAGATACGCAGTATTTT. This sequence encodes CASSLPGGRDTDTQYF.

This clonotype was found a few times. The chain carries TRBV29-1 and TRBJ2-3; perhaps D is TRBD1 or TRBD2 (5 bases each). Trimming took off 5 bases at V and 2 bases at J, with 17 bases between the two ends. The length of the CDR3 is 15 residues. Germline values: CDR1 SQVTM, CDR2 ANQGSEA. The CDR3 nucleotides are TGCAGCGTTAAACCCCGGGGCAGCTACACAGATACGCAGTATTTT. This translates into CSVKPRGSYTDTQYF.

The rearrangement links TRBV9 to TRBJ2-3, with D uncertain. In germline, CDR1 is SGDLS, CDR2 YYNGEE. The CDR3 has 13 amino acids. V dropped 1 base and J dropped 7 bases, with 10 bases sitting between them. CDR3 residues: CASSVSNPHTQYF. As DNA, the CDR3 is TGTGCCAGCAGCGTAAGCAACCCACATACGCAGTATTTT.

In this sample, this clonotype turned up a few times. V is TRBV21-1 and J is TRBJ2-5; TRBD2 is the table's D call and was not checked against the DNA. TRBV21-1 is a pseudogene. CDR3 length equals 12 residues. The CDR3 loop is CASSRRGGTQYF. CDR3 nucleotides: TGTGCCAGCAGCAGGCGGGGAGGGACCCAGTACTTC.

The CDR3 sequence is CSARARAGNQETQYF. As DNA, the CDR3 is TGCAGTGCTAGAGCGCGAGCGGGGAACCAAGAGACCCAGTACTTC. V is TRBV20-1 and J is TRBJ2-5, with TRBD2 matching over 7 bases. J lost 0 bases, V lost 1 base, and 5 bases had no gene match. Germline V gene sequence: CDR1 DFQATT, CDR2 SNEGSKA (reference sequence). The CDR3 extends over 15 amino acids.

The chain joins TRBV20-1 to TRBJ1-2, with D possibly TRBD1 on 6 matching bases. Germline V gives CDR1 DFQATT, CDR2 SNEGSKA (reference sequence). CDR3 length equals 13 residues. V was trimmed by 6 bases and J by 8 bases, leaving 19 bases between them. The CDR3 bases are TGCAGTGCCCGCACCGCAGGGGTGGGGGGCTACACCTTC. This translates into CSARTAGVGGYTF.

The chain has TRBV5-6 and TRBJ2-7, with 13 bases aligning to TRBD2. Germline CDR1 SGHDT, CDR2 YYEEEE. The CDR3 consists of 22 residues. V gave up 3 bases and J gave up 1 base; unmatched junction bases: 22. CDR3 sequence (DNA): TGTGCCAGCAGCTGGAGCGGGACAAGGGGACTAGCGGGACCAGACTTTTCCTACGAGCAGTACTTC. Translated: CASSWSGTRGLAGPDFSYEQYF.

The chain has TRBV3-1 and TRBJ1-2, with 7 bases lining up with TRBD1. The CDR3 totals 15 residues. V shed 4 bases, J shed 4 bases, and the junction held 9 bases outside the gene matches. CDR1 and CDR2 from the germline V gene are LGHDT and YNNKEL (reference sequence). CDR3 sequence (DNA): TGTGCCAGCAGCCTCCTGGGACAGATAGCCTATGGCTACACCTTC. This sequence encodes CASSLLGQIAYGYTF.

A few counts support this clonotype. V gene TRBV29-1 combines with J gene TRBJ2-5; the match to TRBD1 covers 11 bases. This CDR3 contains 13 residues. The V gene end was trimmed by 7 bases and the J gene end by 4 bases; junction bases not matched to a gene: 5. The germline gives CDR1 SQVTM, CDR2 ANQGSEA. CDR3 nucleotides: TGCAGCGCCGGACAGGGGGCCGCAGAGACCCAGTACTTC. Amino acid sequence: CSAGQGAAETQYF.

The V gene is TRBV27, the J gene TRBJ2-7; 14 positions match TRBD2. The germline CDR1 and CDR2 sequences are MNHEY and SMNVEV (reference sequence). After removal of 5 bases from V and 4 bases from J, the junction contained 4 bases not matched to a gene. The CDR3 sequence is 15 residues long. The CDR3 protein is CASSVGTSGRYEQYF. The CDR3 nucleotides are TGTGCCAGCAGTGTAGGGACTAGCGGGAGATACGAGCAGTACTTC.

In nucleotides, the CDR3 is TGTGCCAGCAGTGGCCCGACAGGGGTCCCCTACGAGCAGTACTTC. It specifies CASSGPTGVPYEQYF. The V gene is TRBV6-2 or TRBV6-3, the J gene TRBJ2-1; 8 bases fit TRBD1. The closer fit of TRBJ2-7 to the DNA end suggests the J call may be wrong. The germline V gene encodes CDR1 MNHEY and CDR2 SVGEGT. The CDR3 length is 15 residues.

The table lists this clonotype with a few counts. The chain recombines TRBV12-3 or TRBV12-4 with TRBJ2-2; 10 bases are a match to TRBD2. With 6 bases clipped from V and 2 bases from J, the junction kept 9 bases outside the gene matches. The CDR3 is 17 amino acids. The CDR3 protein is CASSQPGTSDNTGELFF. The DNA for the CDR3 is TGTGCCAGCAGCCAACCCGGGACTAGCGACAACACCGGGGAGCTGTTTTTT.

The chain uses TRBV7-9 and TRBJ1-2, with D tentatively TRBD1 (5 bases). This CDR3 contains 14 residues. V lost 5 bases, J lost 8 bases, and 18 bases lay in between. The V gene's germline CDR1 is SEHNR and CDR2 FQNEAQ (reference sequence). The CDR3 sequence: CASSPRGGLDGYTF. As DNA, the CDR3 is TGTGCCAGCAGCCCCCGGGGCGGGTTGGACGGCTACACCTTC. The complete variable domain, with remaining parts taken from reference TRBV7-9 and TRBJ1-2, reads DTGVSQNPRHKITKRGQNVTFRCDPISEHNRLYWYRQTLGQGPEFLTYFQNEAQLEKSRLLSDRFSAERPKGSFSTLEIQRTEQGDSAMYLCASSPRGGLDGYTFGSGTRLTVV.